This T cell receptor (beta chain) was profiled in a study of post-analysis software for immune sequencing data. Study summary: Several disease courses (relapsing-remitting, secondary progressive and progressive-relapsing) of multiple sclerosis were included.

The CDR3 totals 15 residues. Germline lookup yields CDR1 SGHRS and CDR2 YFSETQ. Between the trimmed V and J ends, which lost 0 bases and 9 bases, there was a span of 16 bases. cDNA libraries of TCR beta carried unique molecular identifiers. One entry per CDR3 protein, called by TCRdb with MiXCR from the PCR reads. Of hundreds of thousands of distinct CDR3 sequences in the sample, roughly 30% are singletons; the top ten hold around 0.55%. This clonotype was counted a few times. The antigen remains undetermined. Study results and limitations: Patients had higher frequencies than controls of roughly five TRBV segments, including TRBV5-6, TRBV5-1 and TRBV20-1.

The chain links TRBV5-1 to TRBJ2-1, with D unresolved. This receptor was obtained from a girl aged 10 to 17 with multiple sclerosis. What was sequenced was blood. CDR3 loop: CASSLGVSRAREQFF. CDR3 nucleotide sequence: TGCGCCAGCAGCTTGGGGGTCAGTAGGGCCCGTGAGCAGTTCTTC.